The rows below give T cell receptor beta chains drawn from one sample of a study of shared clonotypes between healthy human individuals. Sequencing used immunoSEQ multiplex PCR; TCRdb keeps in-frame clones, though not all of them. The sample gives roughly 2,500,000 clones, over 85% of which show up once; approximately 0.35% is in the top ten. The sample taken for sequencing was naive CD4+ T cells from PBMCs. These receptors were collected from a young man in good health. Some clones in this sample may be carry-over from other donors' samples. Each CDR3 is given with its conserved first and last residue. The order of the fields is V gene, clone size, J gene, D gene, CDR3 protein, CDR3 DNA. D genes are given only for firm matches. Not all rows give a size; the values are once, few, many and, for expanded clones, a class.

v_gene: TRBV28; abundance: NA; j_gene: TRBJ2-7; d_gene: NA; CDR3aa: CASRTLSGTLTYEQYF; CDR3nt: TGTGCCAGCAGGACTTTGTCTGGGACGTTAACCTACGAGCAGTACTTC
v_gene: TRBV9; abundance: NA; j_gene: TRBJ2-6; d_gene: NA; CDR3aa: CASSVNPGANVLTF; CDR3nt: TGTGCCAGCAGCGTAAACCCTGGGGCCAACGTCCTGACTTTC
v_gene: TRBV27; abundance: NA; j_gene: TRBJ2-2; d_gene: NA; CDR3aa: CASSPMGTEELFF; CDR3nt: TGTGCCAGCAGTCCGATGGGCACCGAGGAGCTGTTTTTT
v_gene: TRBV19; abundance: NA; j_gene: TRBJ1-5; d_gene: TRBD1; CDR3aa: CASSPRTGENQPQHF; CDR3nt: TGTGCCAGTAGTCCTCGGACAGGGGAGAATCAGCCCCAGCATTTT
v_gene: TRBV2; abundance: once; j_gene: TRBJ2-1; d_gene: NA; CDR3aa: CASSRAGSSYNEQFF; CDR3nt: TGTGCCAGCAGCCGGGCGGGGAGCTCCTACAATGAGCAGTTCTTC
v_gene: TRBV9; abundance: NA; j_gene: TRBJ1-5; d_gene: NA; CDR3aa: CASSEGVGSANQPQHF; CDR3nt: TGTGCCAGCAGCGAAGGGGTCGGATCGGCCAATCAGCCCCAGCATTTT
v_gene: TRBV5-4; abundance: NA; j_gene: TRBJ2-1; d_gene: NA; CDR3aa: CASTILVSSSYNEQFF; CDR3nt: TGTGCCAGCACCATACTAGTCTCAAGCTCCTACAATGAGCAGTTCTTC
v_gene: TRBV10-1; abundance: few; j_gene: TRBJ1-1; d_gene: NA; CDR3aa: CASRGPNTEAFF; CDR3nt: TGCGCCAGCAGAGGCCCGAACACTGAAGCTTTCTTT
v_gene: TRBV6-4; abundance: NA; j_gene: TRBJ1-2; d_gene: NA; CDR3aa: CASRSGFGYGYTF; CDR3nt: TGTGCCAGCAGATCAGGGTTCGGCTATGGCTACACCTTC
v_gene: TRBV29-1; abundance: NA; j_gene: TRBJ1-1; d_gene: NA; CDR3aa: CSVGLGSAMNTEAFF; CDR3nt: TGCAGCGTTGGGCTTGGATCAGCGATGAACACTGAAGCTTTCTTT
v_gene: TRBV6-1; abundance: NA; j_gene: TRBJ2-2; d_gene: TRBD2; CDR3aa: CASSEELAGGTGELFF; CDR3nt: TGTGCCAGCAGTGAAGAACTAGCGGGAGGCACCGGGGAGCTGTTTTTT
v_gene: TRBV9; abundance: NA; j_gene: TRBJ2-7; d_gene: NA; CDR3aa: CASSVEGTSVYEQYF; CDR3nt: TGTGCCAGCAGCGTAGAGGGGACCTCTGTCTACGAGCAGTACTTC
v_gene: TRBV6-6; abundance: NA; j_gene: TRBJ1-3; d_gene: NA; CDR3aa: CASSSGQIGSGNTIYF; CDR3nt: TGTGCCAGCAGTTCCGGACAGATAGGATCTGGAAACACCATATATTTT
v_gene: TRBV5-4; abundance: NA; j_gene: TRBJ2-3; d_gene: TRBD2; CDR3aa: CASSFTLAGPTDTQYF; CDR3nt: TGTGCCAGCAGCTTCACATTAGCGGGACCCACAGATACGCAGTATTTT
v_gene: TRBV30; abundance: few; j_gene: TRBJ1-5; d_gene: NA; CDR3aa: CALSPRGSNQPQHF; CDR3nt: TGTGCCTTGTCGCCCCGGGGGAGCAATCAGCCCCAGCATTTT
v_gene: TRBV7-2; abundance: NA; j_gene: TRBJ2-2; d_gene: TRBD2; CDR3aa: CASRPRLAGWGEGTGELFF; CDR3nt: TGTGCCAGCAGACCAAGACTAGCGGGATGGGGAGAGGGTACCGGGGAGCTGTTTTTT
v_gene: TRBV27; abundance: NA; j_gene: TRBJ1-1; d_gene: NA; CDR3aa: CASSLYMGAGDTEAFF; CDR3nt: TGTGCCAGCAGTTTATATATGGGGGCGGGGGACACTGAAGCTTTCTTT
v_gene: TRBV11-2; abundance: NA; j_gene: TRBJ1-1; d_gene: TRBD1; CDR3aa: CASSARQGRTEAFF; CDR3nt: TGTGCCAGCAGCGCGCGACAGGGCCGAACTGAAGCTTTCTTT
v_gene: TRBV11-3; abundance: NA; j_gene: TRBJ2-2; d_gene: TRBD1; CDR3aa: CASSLDLGQVTTGELFF; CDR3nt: TGTGCCAGCAGCTTAGATTTGGGACAGGTGACCACCGGGGAGCTGTTTTTT
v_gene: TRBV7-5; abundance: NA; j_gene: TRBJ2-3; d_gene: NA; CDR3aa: CVRSLASGIF; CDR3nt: TGTGTCAGAAGCTTAGCGTCAGGGATTTTT
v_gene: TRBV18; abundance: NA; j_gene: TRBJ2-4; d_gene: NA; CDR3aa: CASSPQGELKNIQYF; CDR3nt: TGTGCCAGCTCACCACAGGGCGAACTCAAAAACATTCAGTACTTC
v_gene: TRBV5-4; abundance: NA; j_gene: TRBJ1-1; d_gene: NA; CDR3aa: CASSLDLELVAFF; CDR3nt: TGTGCCAGCAGCTTGGACTTGGAATTGGTAGCTTTCTTT